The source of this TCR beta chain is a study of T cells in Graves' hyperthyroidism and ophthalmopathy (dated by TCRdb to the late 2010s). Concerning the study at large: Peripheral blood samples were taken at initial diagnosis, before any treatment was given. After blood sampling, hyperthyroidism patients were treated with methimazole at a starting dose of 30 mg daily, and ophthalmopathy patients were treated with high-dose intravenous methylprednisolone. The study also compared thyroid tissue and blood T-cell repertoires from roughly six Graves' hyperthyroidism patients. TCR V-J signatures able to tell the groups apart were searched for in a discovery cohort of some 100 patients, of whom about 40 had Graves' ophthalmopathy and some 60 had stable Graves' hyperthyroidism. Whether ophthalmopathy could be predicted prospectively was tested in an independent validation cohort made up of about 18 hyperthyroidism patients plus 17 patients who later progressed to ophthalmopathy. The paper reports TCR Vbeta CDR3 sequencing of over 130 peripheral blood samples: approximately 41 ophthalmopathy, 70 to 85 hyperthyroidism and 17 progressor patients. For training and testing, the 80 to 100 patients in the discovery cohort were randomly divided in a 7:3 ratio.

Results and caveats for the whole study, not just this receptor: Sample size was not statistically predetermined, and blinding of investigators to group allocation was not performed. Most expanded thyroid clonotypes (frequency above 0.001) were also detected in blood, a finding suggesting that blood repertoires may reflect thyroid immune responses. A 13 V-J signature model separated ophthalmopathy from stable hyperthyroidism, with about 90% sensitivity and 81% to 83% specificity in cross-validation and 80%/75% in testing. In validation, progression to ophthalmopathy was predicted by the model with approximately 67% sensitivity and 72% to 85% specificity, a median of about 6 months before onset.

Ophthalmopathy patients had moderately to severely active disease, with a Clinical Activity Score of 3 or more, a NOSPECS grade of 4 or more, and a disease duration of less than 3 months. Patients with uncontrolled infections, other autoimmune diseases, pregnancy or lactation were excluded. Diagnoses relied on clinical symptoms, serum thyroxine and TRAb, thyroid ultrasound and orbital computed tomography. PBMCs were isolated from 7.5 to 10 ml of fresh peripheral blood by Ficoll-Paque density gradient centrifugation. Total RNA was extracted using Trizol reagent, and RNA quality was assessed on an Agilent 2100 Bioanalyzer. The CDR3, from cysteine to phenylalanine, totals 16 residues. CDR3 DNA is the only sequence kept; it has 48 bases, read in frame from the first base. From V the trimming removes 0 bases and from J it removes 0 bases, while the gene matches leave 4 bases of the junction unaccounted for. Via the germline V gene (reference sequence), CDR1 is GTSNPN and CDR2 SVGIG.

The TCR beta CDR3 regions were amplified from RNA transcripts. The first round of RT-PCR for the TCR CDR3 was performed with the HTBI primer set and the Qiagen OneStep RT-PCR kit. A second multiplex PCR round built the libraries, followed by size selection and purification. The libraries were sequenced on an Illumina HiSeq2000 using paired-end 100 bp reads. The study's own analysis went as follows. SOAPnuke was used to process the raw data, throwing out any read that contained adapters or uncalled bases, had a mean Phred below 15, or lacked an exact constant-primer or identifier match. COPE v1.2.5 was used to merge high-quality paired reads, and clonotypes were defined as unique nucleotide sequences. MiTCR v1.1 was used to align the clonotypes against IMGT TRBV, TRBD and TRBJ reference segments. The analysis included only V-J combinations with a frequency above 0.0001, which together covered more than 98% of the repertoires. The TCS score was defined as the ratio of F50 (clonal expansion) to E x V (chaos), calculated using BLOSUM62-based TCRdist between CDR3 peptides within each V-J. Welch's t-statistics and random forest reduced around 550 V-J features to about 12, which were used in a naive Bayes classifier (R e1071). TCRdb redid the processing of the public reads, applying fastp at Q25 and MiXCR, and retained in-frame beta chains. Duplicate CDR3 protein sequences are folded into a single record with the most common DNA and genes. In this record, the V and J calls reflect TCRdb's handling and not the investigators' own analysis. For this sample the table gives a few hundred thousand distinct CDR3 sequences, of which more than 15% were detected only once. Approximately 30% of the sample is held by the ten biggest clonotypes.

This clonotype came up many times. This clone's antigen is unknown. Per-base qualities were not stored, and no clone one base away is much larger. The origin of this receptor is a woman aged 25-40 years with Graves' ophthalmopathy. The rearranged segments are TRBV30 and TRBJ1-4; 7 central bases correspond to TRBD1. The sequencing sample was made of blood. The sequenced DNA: TGTGCCTGGAGTGTAGGGGGCGCTTCAACTAATGAAAAACTGTTTTTT. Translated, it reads CAWSVGGASTNEKLFF.